Listed below are T cell receptor beta chains from one sample, sequenced in a study of post-analysis software for immune sequencing data. TCRdb reprocessed the PCR reads with MiXCR, giving one entry per CDR3 protein. Of 650,000 to 900,000 distinct CDR3 sequences in the sample, under 60% were seen once. The material sequenced was blood. These TCRs come from a girl between 10 and 17 years old with multiple sclerosis. The CDR3 runs from the conserved cysteine through the conserved F or W. Each record gives: J gene, V gene, clone size, D gene, CDR3 protein, CDR3 DNA. The D gene is left open where the match is weak. Not every row has a clone size; where given, it reads once, few, many or a size class.

>TRBJ2-3|TRBV11-3|.|.
CASRPPGYDTQYF
TGTGCCAGCAGACCCCCGGGGTACGATACGCAGTATTTT
>TRBJ2-1|TRBV29-1|few|.
CSVGAPTRKKGEQFF
TGCAGCGTTGGGGCACCCACCAGAAAGAAAGGTGAGCAGTTCTTC
>TRBJ2-1|TRBV7-2|few|.
CASSLGLNQNEQFF
TGTGCCAGCAGCCTAGGACTCAACCAAAATGAGCAGTTCTTC
>TRBJ2-7|TRBV20-1|.|TRBD1
CSAYRGNIYEQYF
TGCAGTGCTTACAGGGGAAACATCTACGAGCAGTACTTC
>TRBJ1-1|TRBV20-1|.|TRBD1
CSARAVQGGGEAFF
TGCAGTGCTAGAGCCGTACAGGGGGGCGGAGAAGCTTTCTTT
>TRBJ2-1|TRBV9|.|.
CASSVAGDAYNEQFF
TGTGCCAGCAGCGTAGCGGGAGACGCCTACAATGAGCAGTTCTTC
>TRBJ1-2|TRBV12-3/TRBV12-4|few|.
CASTRSVNYGYTF
TGTGCCAGCACCCGTTCGGTTAACTATGGCTACACCTTC
>TRBJ2-6|TRBV11-1|few|.
CASSSGWAGANVLTF
TGTGCCAGCAGCTCGGGGTGGGCTGGGGCCAACGTCCTGACTTTC
>TRBJ2-7|TRBV7-2|.|.
CASIPGGSSYEQYF
TGTGCCAGCATCCCAGGCGGTAGCTCCTACGAGCAGTACTTC
>TRBJ2-3|TRBV4-3|few|TRBD2
CASSQEVAGFPYF
TGCGCCAGCAGCCAAGAAGTAGCGGGCTTTCCGTATTTT
>TRBJ2-5|TRBV27|.|.
CASSLSAGRQETQYF
TGTGCCAGCAGTTTATCAGCAGGACGCCAAGAGACCCAGTACTTC
>TRBJ2-1|TRBV7-9|few|TRBD2
CASSLVPGGPYNEQFF
TGTGCCAGCAGCTTAGTGCCGGGAGGGCCCTACAATGAGCAGTTCTTC
>TRBJ1-2|TRBV6-1|.|.
CASSEAQGPPFNYGYTF
TGTGCCAGCAGTGAAGCCCAGGGACCACCATTCAACTATGGCTACACCTTC
>TRBJ2-7|TRBV28|.|.
CASSLPTSGYEQYF
TGTGCCAGCAGTCTGCCTACTAGTGGCTACGAGCAGTACTTC
>TRBJ1-2|TRBV4-2|few|.
CASSQDRTGSGYGYTF
TGTGCCAGCAGCCAAGATCGTACAGGGTCGGGCTATGGCTACACCTTC
>TRBJ2-1|TRBV12-3/TRBV12-4|.|TRBD2
CASSFSGGIWNEQFF
TGTGCCAGCAGTTTTTCGGGGGGGATTTGGAATGAGCAGTTCTTC
>TRBJ2-3|TRBV20-1|.|.
CSARHPRQSADTQYF
TGCAGTGCTAGACATCCCAGACAGAGCGCAGATACGCAGTATTTT
>TRBJ1-3|TRBV12-3/TRBV12-4|.|TRBD1
CASTGTGATQTGNTIYF
TGTGCCAGTACCGGGACAGGGGCCACACAAACTGGAAACACCATATATTTT
>TRBJ2-3|TRBV6-5|once|.
CASGYSWATSTDTQYF
TGTGCCAGCGGTTACTCTTGGGCCACTAGCACAGATACGCAGTATTTT
>TRBJ2-7|TRBV29-1|.|TRBD2
CSVSGLGPIYEQYF
TGCAGCGTTTCTGGACTAGGCCCTATCTACGAGCAGTACTTC
>TRBJ2-7|TRBV7-2|.|TRBD2
CASSQTSVELGSSYEQYF
TGTGCCAGCAGCCAGACTAGCGTAGAGCTCGGGAGCTCCTACGAGCAGTACTTC
>TRBJ2-5|TRBV7-6|.|.
CASSWSSPTETQYF
TGTGCCAGCAGCTGGAGCTCCCCTACCGAGACCCAGTACTTC
>TRBJ2-7|TRBV27|.|.
CASSLFPKYEQYF
TGTGCCAGCAGTTTATTCCCAAAATACGAGCAGTACTTC
>TRBJ1-2|TRBV7-9|once|.
CASRGGVGRSLGYGYTF
TGTGCCAGCAGAGGGGGGGTAGGACGAAGCCTCGGCTATGGCTACACCTTC
>TRBJ2-3|TRBV25-1|.|.
CASSPHLISTDTQYF
TGTGCCAGCAGCCCTCACCTCATTAGCACAGATACGCAGTATTTT
>TRBJ2-3|TRBV7-9|.|TRBD2
CASSPRRLAGTDTQYF
TGTGCCAGCAGCCCCCGCCGGCTAGCGGGCACAGATACGCAGTATTTT
>TRBJ1-6|TRBV6-6|few|.
CASSSIGVLDSPLHF
TGTGCCAGCAGTTCCATCGGGGTTTTGGATTCACCCCTCCACTTT
>TRBJ2-5|TRBV7-9|.|.
CASSPGTSTRETQYF
TGTGCCAGCAGCCCCGGGACAAGCACAAGAGAGACCCAGTACTTC
>TRBJ2-5|TRBV11-2|.|.
CASSPRALTRETQYF
TGTGCCAGCAGCCCCCGGGCCCTAACTAGAGAGACCCAGTACTTC
>TRBJ2-7|TRBV11-2|.|.
CASSILINRGEQYF
TGTGCCAGCAGCATTCTGATTAATCGGGGCGAGCAGTACTTC
>TRBJ2-1|TRBV25-1|.|.
CASSDIRGSSYNEQFF
TGTGCCAGCAGTGACATCAGGGGCAGCTCCTACAATGAGCAGTTCTTC
>TRBJ2-7|TRBV29-1|.|.
CSVEIANYVQYF
TGCAGCGTTGAAATAGCGAACTACGTGCAGTACTTC
>TRBJ1-2|TRBV12-3/TRBV12-4|.|.
CASSLTDYGYTF
TGTGCCAGCAGTCTGACAGACTATGGCTACACCTTC
>TRBJ2-1|TRBV12-3/TRBV12-4|few|.
CASSLTDSYNEQFF
TGTGCCAGCAGTTTGACAGACTCCTACAATGAGCAGTTCTTC
>TRBJ2-5|TRBV18|.|TRBD1
CASSPRQGAGGSYNEQYF
TGTGCCAGCTCACCACGGCAGGGGGCGGGTGGCTCCTACAATGAGCAGTACTTC
>TRBJ2-5|TRBV9|.|.
CASSVVAGPGETQYF
TGTGCCAGCAGCGTAGTTGCGGGTCCCGGGGAGACCCAGTACTTC
>TRBJ2-7|TRBV4-2|few|.
CASSQDGGIRDEQYF
TGTGCCAGCAGCCAAGATGGTGGGATCCGGGACGAGCAGTACTTC
>TRBJ1-2|TRBV20-1|few|.
CSARYGIYGYTF
TGCAGTGCTAGATACGGGATCTATGGCTACACCTTC
>TRBJ2-5|TRBV3-1|.|.
CASCPVSGRRGETQYF
TGTGCCAGCTGTCCCGTCTCCGGGAGAAGAGGAGAGACCCAGTACTTC
>TRBJ1-1|TRBV12-3/TRBV12-4|.|.
CASSLVFDTEAFF
TGTGCCAGCAGCCTGGTATTCGACACTGAAGCTTTCTTT
>TRBJ1-3|TRBV6-4|.|.
CASITIYF
TGTGCCAGCATCACCATATATTTT
>TRBJ1-5|TRBV15|few|.
CATSRDLGNSNQPQHF
TGTGCCACCAGCAGAGATCTGGGGAATAGCAATCAGCCCCAGCATTTT
>TRBJ2-6|TRBV6-5|.|.
CASSYSTGSGANVLTF
TGTGCCAGCAGTTACTCGACGGGGTCCGGGGCCAACGTCCTGACTTTC
>TRBJ2-1|TRBV20-1|.|.
CNARALRHNEQFF
TGCAATGCTAGAGCTCTGCGACACAATGAGCAGTTCTTC
>TRBJ2-3|TRBV24-1|few|TRBD2
CATSDFPSGSTDTQYF
TGTGCCACCAGTGATTTTCCTAGCGGTAGCACAGATACGCAGTATTTT